This TCR beta chain was sequenced during a study of cytomegalovirus exposure and HLA in healthy donors. The study ran its PCR with 60 Vbeta and 13 Jbeta primers. Authors' methods: Later reanalysis found 70 million to 95 million unique TCR beta chains, 10 million to 12 million of them shared. Sequencing used immunoSEQ multiplex PCR; TCRdb keeps in-frame clones, though not all of them. V and J calls and clone size are copied from that table; D and trimming were computed from the DNA. The table records about 160,000 clones, 75% to 90% of them present only once. The CDR3 runs 16 residues. V was clipped by 3 bases and J by 0 bases, with 14 bases between them. Germline V gene data show CDR1 as LNHDA and CDR2 as SQIVND (reference sequence). A word on this clone: Antigen unknown.

Study observations and caveats: Sequences of the TCR beta chain were said to predict the HLA-A and HLA-B alleles of most subjects accurately. The classifier, whose performance was assessed in both the original and validation cohorts, reportedly diagnosed cytomegalovirus status with high specificity and sensitivity. A later analysis linked 15,000 to 20,000 TCR beta sequences to HLA alleles at 0.05 false discovery rate.

The receptor was isolated from a woman younger than 35 in good health and CMV-seronegative. Input material: PBMCs. The rearrangement uses TRBV19 and TRBJ2-5; D is undetermined. Here the CDR3 DNA reads TGTGCCAGTAGTATTTCCGTCGTCAGATACCAAGAGACCCAGTACTTC. Amino acid sequence: CASSISVVRYQETQYF.